One and the same sample provided the 18 T cell receptor beta chains below, sequenced in a study of blood T cell repertoires in COVID-19. Sequenced by immunoSEQ multiplex PCR; TCRdb stores in-frame clones only, minus some. The sample records more than 300,000 clones, about 85% being singletons. The source material was PBMCs or T cells enriched from blood (not recorded which). The receptor source for this set is a woman aged 25 to 39 who had recovered from COVID-19.

Only a few counts were recorded for this clone. Other DNA sequences of this sample code for an identical CDR3. J is TRBJ1-1 and V is TRBV18; the match to TRBD1 covers 7 bases. V lost 3 bases and J lost 7; bases outside the gene matches: 5. Per the germline V gene, CDR1 is KGHSH and CDR2 is LQKENI. CDR3 length: 13 residues. Written as DNA, the CDR3 is TGTGCCAGCTCACCCGGACAGGTTTTTGAAGCTTTCTTT. Translated, it gives CASSPGQVFEAFF.

Concerning this clone: The identical CDR3 is also encoded by other nucleotide sequences in the sample. V and J are TRBV19 and TRBJ1-1, with D possibly being TRBD1 (5 bases). The CDR3 is 14 residues long. V was clipped by 3 bases and J by 1 base, with 9 bases between them. Germline assignment: CDR1 LNHDA and CDR2 SQIVND (reference sequence). The CDR3 here is CASSILGGNTEAFF. CDR3 bases: TGTGCCAGTAGTATTCTCGGGGGGAACACTGAAGCTTTCTTT.

The chain couples TRBV12-3 or TRBV12-4 to TRBJ1-1; a possible D gene is TRBD1 (5 bases). There are 12 residues in the CDR3. V was clipped by 3 bases and J by 11 bases, with 13 bases between them. CDR3 sequence reads: CASSFPTARAFF. CDR3 in DNA: TGTGCCAGCAGTTTCCCGACAGCCCGGGCTTTCTTT.

This chain links TRBV3-1 (or the pseudogene TRBV3-2) with TRBJ1-2; D might be TRBD1 (5 bases). The CDR3 has 12 amino acids. The V and J ends lost 10 bases and 5 bases respectively, with 14 bases between them. In germline, CDR1 is LGHDT, CDR2 YNNKEL (reference sequence). DNA for the CDR3: TGTGCCACTCGGGGGGAGGGATATGGCTACACCTTC. This codes for CATRGEGYGYTF.

The rearrangement uses TRBV12-1 and TRBJ1-5; TRBD1, the table's D call, was not compared with the DNA. TRBV12-1 is a recognized pseudogene. This CDR3 contains 18 residues. CDR3 residues: CASSSPTGSTWTGQPQHF. DNA of the CDR3: TGTGCCAGCAGCTCCCCTACCGGGAGCACTTGGACAGGACAGCCCCAGCATTTT.

The chain carries TRBV9 and TRBJ2-3, with D tentatively TRBD1 (6 bases). Germline-derived CDR1 and CDR2 are SGDLS and YYNGEE. The CDR3 is made up of 15 amino acids. Trimming pared 6 bases from V and 2 bases from J, leaving 16 bases between. CDR3: CASNLGDTSTDTQYF. CDR3 sequence (DNA): TGTGCCAGCAACCTGGGGGACACCTCCACAGATACGCAGTATTTT.

This chain connects TRBV29-1 to TRBJ2-7; tentative D call: TRBD2 (6 bases). The CDR3 consists of 13 residues. In germline, CDR1 is SQVTM, CDR2 ANQGSEA. The V and J ends lost 4 bases and 3 bases respectively, with 13 bases between them. This CDR3 reads CSVGRGGSYEQYF. The DNA for the CDR3 is TGCAGCGTTGGGCGGGGTGGGAGCTACGAGCAGTACTTC.

This chain joins TRBV30 and TRBJ1-2; maybe TRBD1 (5 bases). The CDR3 extends over 13 amino acids. In germline, CDR1 is GTSNPN, CDR2 SVGIG (reference sequence). CDR3 bases: TGTTCCGTGGGGGGTCCTGGGGTCTATGGCTACACCTTC. Translating it yields CSVGGPGVYGYTF. The full variable domain, rest sourced from reference TRBV30 and TRBJ1-2, is SQTIHQWPATLVQPVGSPLSLECTVEGTSNPNLYWYRQAAGRGLQLLFYSVGIGQISSEVPQNLSASRPQDRQFILSSKKLLLSDSGFYLCSVGGPGVYGYTFGSGTRLTVV.

The chain employs TRBV28 and TRBJ2-1; 10 bases are a match to TRBD1. Germline CDR1 and CDR2: MDHEN and SYDVKM. V trimming: 5 bases; J trimming: 6 bases; junction bases outside the gene matches: 10. The CDR3 totals 16 residues. The chain's CDR3 is CASSTVDRGLANEQFF. CDR3 bases: TGTGCCAGCAGTACGGTCGACAGGGGGCTCGCCAATGAGCAGTTCTTC.

The V gene is TRBV30, the J gene TRBJ1-2, with D perhaps matching TRBD1 (6 bases). V lost 8 bases and J lost 1, with 14 bases in between. The CDR3 is 13 residues long. Germline V gives CDR1 GTSNPN, CDR2 SVGIG (reference sequence). CDR3 sequence: CASYRESNYGYTF. In nucleotides, the CDR3 is TGTGCCAGCTACAGGGAAAGTAACTATGGCTACACCTTC.

This clone has more than one count but fewer than ten. This chain uses TRBV3-1 (or the pseudogene TRBV3-2) with TRBJ2-7; 9 bases are shared with TRBD2. The CDR3 has 18 amino acids. J was trimmed by 0 bases and V by 4 bases; bases with no gene match: 13. Looked up from germline, CDR1 is LGHDT and CDR2 is YNNKEL (reference sequence). The CDR3 protein is CASSLGLAPTSSSYEQYF. CDR3 DNA: TGTGCCAGCAGCCTCGGACTAGCGCCAACATCTAGCTCCTACGAGCAGTACTTC.

The V and J genes are TRBV27 and TRBJ1-2; 10 bases are shared with TRBD1. The germline CDR1 and CDR2 sequences are MNHEY and SMNVEV (reference sequence). This CDR3 has 14 amino acids. J lost 3 bases, V lost 5 bases, and 3 bases had no gene match. CDR3: CASSPDRGDYGYTF. The CDR3 DNA sequence: TGTGCCAGCAGTCCGGACAGGGGGGACTATGGCTACACCTTC.

This chain joins TRBV19 and TRBJ1-3; TRBD1 agrees at 7 bases. Per the germline V gene, CDR1 is LNHDA and CDR2 is SQIVND (reference sequence). The CDR3 covers 15 residues. V lost 9 bases, J lost 0 bases, and 8 bases stayed unmatched. CDR3 sequence (DNA): TGTGCCAGCTGCCGGGACAGCGTCTCTGGAAACACCATATATTTT. It encodes CASCRDSVSGNTIYF. Combining the CDR3 with reference TRBV19 and TRBJ1-3 gives the whole variable domain DGGITQSPKYLFRKEGQNVTLSCEQNLNHDAMYWYRQDPGQGLRLIYYSQIVNDFQKGDIAEGYSVSREKKESFPLTVTSAQKNPTAFYLCASCRDSVSGNTIYFGEGSWLTVV.

Notes on this clone: The junction and the germline gene differ at one end; a read error may be behind it. Different DNA sequences within this sample yield the same CDR3. The CDR3: CAWSGTDEKLFF. The CDR3 nucleotides read TGTGCCTGGAGTGGAACTGATGAAAAACTGTTTTTT. J is TRBJ1-4 and V is TRBV30; D remains unclear. There are 12 residues in the CDR3. Germline assignment: CDR1 GTSNPN and CDR2 SVGIG (reference sequence).

The J gene is TRBJ2-3, the V gene TRBV12-5; 12 nucleotides agree with TRBD2. The V and J ends lost 2 bases and 8 bases, in that order; junction bases with no gene match: 17. The CDR3 sequence is 19 residues long. The germline gives CDR1 LGHNT, CDR2 FRNRAP. DNA of the CDR3: TGTGCTAGTGGTTTGCTCCTCCAGGCGCTAGCGGGGGGGGTTGGTACGCAGTATTTT. This codes for CASGLLLQALAGGVGTQYF.

V is TRBV6-6 and J is TRBJ1-1; 9 bases map to TRBD1. The CDR3 runs 15 residues. The trim removed 2 bases at V and 3 bases at J, leaving 4 bases unmatched. Germline lookup yields CDR1 MNHNY and CDR2 SVGAGI (reference sequence). The CDR3 sequence: CASSYPGQGHTEAFF. As DNA, the CDR3 is TGTGCCAGCAGTTACCCCGGACAGGGGCACACTGAAGCTTTCTTT.

V gene TRBV2 combines with J gene TRBJ1-6, with D tentatively TRBD1 (5 bases). The V gene's germline CDR1 is SNHLY and CDR2 FYNNEI. The V end lost 2 bases, the J end lost 12 bases, and 14 bases lay between the germline ends. This CDR3 region has 14 residues. The CDR3 loop is CASSELGPHGPLHF. The CDR3 DNA is TGTGCCAGCAGTGAACTGGGGCCTCACGGACCCCTCCACTTT.

The V gene is TRBV15, the J gene TRBJ1-1; 8 nucleotides match TRBD1. Germline loops: CDR1 LNHNV, CDR2 YYDKDF (reference sequence). V trimming: 5 bases; J trimming: 0 bases; junction bases outside the gene matches: 14. The CDR3 runs to 18 residues. This chain's CDR3 is CATSGLRSGGGLNTEAFF. CDR3 bases: TGTGCCACCAGCGGGTTAAGGTCAGGGGGCGGCCTGAACACTGAAGCTTTCTTT. The variable domain in full, completed from reference TRBV15 and TRBJ1-1, reads DAMVIQNPRYQVTQFGKPVTLSCSQTLNHNVMYWYQQKSSQAPKLLFHYYDKDFNNEADTPDNFQSRRPNTSFCFLDIRSPGLGDTAMYLCATSGLRSGGGLNTEAFFGQGTRLTVV.